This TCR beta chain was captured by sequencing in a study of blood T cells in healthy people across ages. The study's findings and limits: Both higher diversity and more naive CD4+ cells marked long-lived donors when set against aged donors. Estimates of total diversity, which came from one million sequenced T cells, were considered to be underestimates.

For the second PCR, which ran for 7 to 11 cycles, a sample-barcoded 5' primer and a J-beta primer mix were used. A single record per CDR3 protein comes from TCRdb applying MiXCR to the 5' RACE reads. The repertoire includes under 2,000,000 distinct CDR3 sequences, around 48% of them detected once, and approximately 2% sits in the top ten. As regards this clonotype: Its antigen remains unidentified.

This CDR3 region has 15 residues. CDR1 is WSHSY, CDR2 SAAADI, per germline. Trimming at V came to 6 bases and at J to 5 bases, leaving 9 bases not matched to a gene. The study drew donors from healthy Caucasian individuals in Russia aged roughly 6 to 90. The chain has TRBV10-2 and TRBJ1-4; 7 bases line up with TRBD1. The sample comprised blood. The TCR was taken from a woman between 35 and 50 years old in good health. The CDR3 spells CASSFPGTANEKLFF. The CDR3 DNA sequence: TGCGCCAGCAGCTTCCCCGGGACAGCCAATGAAAAACTGTTTTTT.